The 6 T cell receptor beta chains below come from one sample, sequenced in a study of blood T cell repertoires in COVID-19. The method was immunoSEQ multiplex PCR; TCRdb's version includes in-frame clones alone and lacks a portion of them. Of about 220,000 clones in the sample, 80% to 85% were seen once. The material sequenced was peripheral blood. The receptors here all came from a woman aged 55-75 years with acute or convalescent COVID-19.

The genes are TRBV11-2 and TRBJ1-1; D is unclear. Germline assignment: CDR1 SGHAT and CDR2 FQNNGV. The CDR3 runs to 13 residues. V shed 5 bases and J shed 4 bases, with 11 bases lying between them. This CDR3 is CASSQYVATEAFF. DNA for the CDR3: TGTGCCAGCAGCCAATATGTGGCCACTGAAGCTTTCTTT.

The chain has TRBV13 and TRBJ1-4, with D possibly TRBD1 on 5 matching bases. There are 15 residues in the CDR3. The germline V and J ends were trimmed by 4 bases and 10 bases, with 19 bases remaining between them. The germline gives CDR1 PRHDT, CDR2 FYEKMQ (reference sequence). The CDR3 DNA sequence: TGTGCCAGCAGCTACCGGGGGAACAACGGGGGAAAACTGTTTTTT. Protein: CASSYRGNNGGKLFF.

V and J are TRBV4-3 and TRBJ2-3, with a weak D call TRBD2 (6 bases). The V gene lost 4 bases and the J gene lost 0 bases, with 11 bases spanning the gap. CDR1 and CDR2 (germline): LGHNA, YSLEER. The CDR3 loop spans 15 amino acids. Written as DNA, the CDR3 is TGCGCCAGCAGCCTTCTAGCGACTAGCACAGATACGCAGTATTTT. As protein: CASSLLATSTDTQYF.

This chain links TRBV15 with TRBJ1-5; D might be TRBD1 (5 bases). Per the germline V gene, CDR1 is LNHNV and CDR2 is YYDKDF (reference sequence). Trimming cost V 3 bases and J 9 bases, with 12 bases left between them. This CDR3 comprises 13 residues. Here the CDR3 reads CATSRGSQGPQHF. In DNA, the CDR3 is TGTGCCACCAGCAGGGGCAGCCAGGGGCCCCAGCATTTT.

J is TRBJ1-2 and V is TRBV10-3; TRBD1 is a possible D gene (6 bases). The CDR3 has 14 amino acids. Germline V gene sequence: CDR1 ENHRY, CDR2 SYGVKD. The V gene lost 9 bases and the J gene lost 7 bases, with 21 bases spanning the gap. This chain's CDR3 is CAISSGEFDFGYTF. The CDR3 coding sequence is TGTGCCATTTCGTCAGGGGAATTCGATTTTGGCTACACCTTC.

The sample holds a few counts of this clone. V is TRBV24-1 and J is TRBJ1-1; 7 bases agree with TRBD1. The germline V gene encodes CDR1 KGHDR and CDR2 SFDVKD. V shed 6 bases and J 1 base; nucleotides not matched to a gene: 4. The CDR3 spans 14 residues. The CDR3 region is CATSTGQTNTEAFF. The DNA of the CDR3 is TGTGCCACCAGTACGGGACAGACGAACACTGAAGCTTTCTTT.